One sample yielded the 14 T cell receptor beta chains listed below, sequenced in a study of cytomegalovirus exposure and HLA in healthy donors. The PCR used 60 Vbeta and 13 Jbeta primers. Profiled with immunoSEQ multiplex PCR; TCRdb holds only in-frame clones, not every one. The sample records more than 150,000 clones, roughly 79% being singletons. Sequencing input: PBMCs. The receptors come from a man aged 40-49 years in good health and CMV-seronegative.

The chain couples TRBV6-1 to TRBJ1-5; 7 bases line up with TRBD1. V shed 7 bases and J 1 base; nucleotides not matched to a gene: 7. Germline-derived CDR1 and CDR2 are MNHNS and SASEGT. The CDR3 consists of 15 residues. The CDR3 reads CASNFRGQSNQPQHF. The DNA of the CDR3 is TGTGCCAGCAATTTTAGGGGGCAGAGCAATCAGCCCCAGCATTTT.

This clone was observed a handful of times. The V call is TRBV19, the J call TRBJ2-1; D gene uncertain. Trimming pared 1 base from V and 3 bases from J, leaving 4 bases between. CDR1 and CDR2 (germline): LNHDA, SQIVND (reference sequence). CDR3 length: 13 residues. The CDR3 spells CASSIVYYNEQFF. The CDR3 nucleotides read TGTGCCAGTAGTATAGTTTACTACAATGAGCAGTTCTTC.

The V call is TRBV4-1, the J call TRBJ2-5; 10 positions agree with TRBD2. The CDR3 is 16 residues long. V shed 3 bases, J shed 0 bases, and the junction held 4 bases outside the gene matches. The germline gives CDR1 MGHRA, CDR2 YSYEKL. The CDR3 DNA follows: TGCGCCAGCAGCCAGCCCGGGACTAGCGACCAAGAGACCCAGTACTTC. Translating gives CASSQPGTSDQETQYF.

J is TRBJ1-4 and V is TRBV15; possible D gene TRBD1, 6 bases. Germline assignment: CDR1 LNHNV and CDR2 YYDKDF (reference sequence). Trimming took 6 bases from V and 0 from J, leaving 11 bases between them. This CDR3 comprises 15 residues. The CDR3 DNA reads TGTGCCACCAGACGACAGGCTGCAACTAATGAAAAACTGTTTTTT. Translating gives CATRRQAATNEKLFF.

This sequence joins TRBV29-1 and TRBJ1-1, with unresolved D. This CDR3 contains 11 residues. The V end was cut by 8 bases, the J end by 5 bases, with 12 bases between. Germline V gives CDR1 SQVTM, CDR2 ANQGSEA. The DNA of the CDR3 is TGCAGCACAAGATCGGGAACTGAAGCTTTCTTT. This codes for CSTRSGTEAFF.

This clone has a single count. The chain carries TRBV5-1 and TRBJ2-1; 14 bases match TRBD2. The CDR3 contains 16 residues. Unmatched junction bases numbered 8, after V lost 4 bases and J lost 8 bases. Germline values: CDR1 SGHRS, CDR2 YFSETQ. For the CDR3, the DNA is TGCGCCAGCAGCCCGCCGACTAGCGGGAGGGCTTATGAGCAGTTCTTC. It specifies CASSPPTSGRAYEQFF.

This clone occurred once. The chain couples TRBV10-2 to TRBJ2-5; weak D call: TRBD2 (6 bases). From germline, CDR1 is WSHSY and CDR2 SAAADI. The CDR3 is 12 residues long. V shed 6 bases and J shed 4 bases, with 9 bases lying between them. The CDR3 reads CASRGLVETQYF. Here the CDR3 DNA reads TGCGCCAGCAGGGGACTTGTAGAGACCCAGTACTTC.

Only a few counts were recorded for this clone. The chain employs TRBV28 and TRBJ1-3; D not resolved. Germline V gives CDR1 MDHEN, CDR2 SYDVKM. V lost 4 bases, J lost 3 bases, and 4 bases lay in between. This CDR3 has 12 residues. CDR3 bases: TGTGCCAGCAGTTCGGGTGGAAACACCATATATTTT. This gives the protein CASSSGGNTIYF.

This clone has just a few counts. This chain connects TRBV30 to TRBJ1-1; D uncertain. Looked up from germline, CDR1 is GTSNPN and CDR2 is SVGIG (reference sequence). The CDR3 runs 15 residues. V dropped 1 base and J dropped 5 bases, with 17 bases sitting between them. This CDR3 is CAWSDMRGIMTEAFF. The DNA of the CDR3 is TGTGCCTGGAGTGACATGAGAGGAATAATGACTGAAGCTTTCTTT.

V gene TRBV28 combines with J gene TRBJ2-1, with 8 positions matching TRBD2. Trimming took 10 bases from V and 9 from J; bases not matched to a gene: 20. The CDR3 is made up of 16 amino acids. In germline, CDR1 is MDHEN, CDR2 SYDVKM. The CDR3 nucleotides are TGTGCCACACTCTCAACTAGCGGTCCTAAGCACACTGAGCAGTTCTTC. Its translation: CATLSTSGPKHTEQFF.

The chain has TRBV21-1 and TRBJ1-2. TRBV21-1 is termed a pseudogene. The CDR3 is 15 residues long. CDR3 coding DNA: TGTGCCAGCAGCAAAGCCCGACGGGAAAGCTATGGCTACACCTTC. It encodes CASSKARRESYGYTF.

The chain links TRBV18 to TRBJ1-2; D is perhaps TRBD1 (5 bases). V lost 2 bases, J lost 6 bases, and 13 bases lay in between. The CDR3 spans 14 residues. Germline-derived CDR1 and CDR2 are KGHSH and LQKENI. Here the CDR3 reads CASSPSGGLDGYTF. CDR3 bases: TGTGCCAGCTCACCATCGGGGGGTCTCGATGGCTACACCTTC.

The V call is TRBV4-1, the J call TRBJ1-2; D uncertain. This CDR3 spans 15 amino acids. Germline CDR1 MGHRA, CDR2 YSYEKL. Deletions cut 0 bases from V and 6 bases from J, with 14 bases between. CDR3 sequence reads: CASSQETGIPDGYTF. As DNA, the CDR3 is TGCGCCAGCAGCCAAGAAACGGGTATTCCGGATGGCTACACCTTC.

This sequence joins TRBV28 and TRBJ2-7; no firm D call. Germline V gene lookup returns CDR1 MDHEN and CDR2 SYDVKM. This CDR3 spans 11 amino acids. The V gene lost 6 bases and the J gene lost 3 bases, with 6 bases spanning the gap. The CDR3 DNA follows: TGTGCCAGCAGGAACAACTACGAGCAGTACGTC. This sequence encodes CASRNNYEQYV.